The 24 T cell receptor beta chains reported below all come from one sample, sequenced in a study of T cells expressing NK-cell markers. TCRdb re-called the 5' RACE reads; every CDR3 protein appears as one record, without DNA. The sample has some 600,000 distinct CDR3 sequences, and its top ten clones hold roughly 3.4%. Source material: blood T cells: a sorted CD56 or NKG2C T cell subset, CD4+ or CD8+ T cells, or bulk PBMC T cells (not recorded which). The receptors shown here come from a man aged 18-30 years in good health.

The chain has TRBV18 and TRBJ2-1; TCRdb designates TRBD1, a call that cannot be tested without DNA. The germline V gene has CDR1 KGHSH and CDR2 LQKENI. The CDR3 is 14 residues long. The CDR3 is CASSPRTGHNEQFF.

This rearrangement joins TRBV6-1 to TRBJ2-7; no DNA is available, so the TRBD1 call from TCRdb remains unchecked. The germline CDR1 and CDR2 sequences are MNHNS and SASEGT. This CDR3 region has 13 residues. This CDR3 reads CASWRAGQKEQYF.

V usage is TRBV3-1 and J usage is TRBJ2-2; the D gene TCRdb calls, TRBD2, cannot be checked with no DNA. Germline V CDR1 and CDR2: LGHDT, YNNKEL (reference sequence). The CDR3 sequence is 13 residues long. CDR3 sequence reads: CASSRLLVGELFF.

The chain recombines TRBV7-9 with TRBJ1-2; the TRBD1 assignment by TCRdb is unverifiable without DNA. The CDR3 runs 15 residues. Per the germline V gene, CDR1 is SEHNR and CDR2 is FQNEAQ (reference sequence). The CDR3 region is CASSLERQGGYGYTF.

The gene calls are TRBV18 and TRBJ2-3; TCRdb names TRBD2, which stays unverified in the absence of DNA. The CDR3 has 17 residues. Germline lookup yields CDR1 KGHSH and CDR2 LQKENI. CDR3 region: CASSPLPGTSLRDTQYF.

CDR3 protein: CASKFLGQGASGANVLTF. The rearrangement links TRBV27 to TRBJ2-6; TCRdb selects TRBD1, and the lack of DNA leaves this call unchecked. The CDR3 runs 18 residues. CDR1 and CDR2 (germline): MNHEY, SMNVEV (reference sequence). Drawing the rest from reference TRBV27 and TRBJ2-6, the complete variable domain is EAQVTQNPRYLITVTGKKLTVTCSQNMNHEYMSWYRQDPGLGLRQIYYSMNVEVTDKGDVPEGYKVSRKEKRNFPLILESPSPNQTSLYFCASKFLGQGASGANVLTFGAGSRLTVL.

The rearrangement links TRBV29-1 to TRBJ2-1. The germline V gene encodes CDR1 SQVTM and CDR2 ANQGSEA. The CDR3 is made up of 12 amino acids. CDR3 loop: CSVAGPVNEQFF.

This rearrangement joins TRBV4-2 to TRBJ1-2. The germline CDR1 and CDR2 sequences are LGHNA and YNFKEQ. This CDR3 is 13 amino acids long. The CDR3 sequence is CASSQDKGYGYTF.

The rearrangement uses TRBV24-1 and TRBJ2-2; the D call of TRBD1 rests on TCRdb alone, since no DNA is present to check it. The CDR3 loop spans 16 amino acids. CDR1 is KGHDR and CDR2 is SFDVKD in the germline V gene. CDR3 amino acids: CATSGAGEGGTGELFF.

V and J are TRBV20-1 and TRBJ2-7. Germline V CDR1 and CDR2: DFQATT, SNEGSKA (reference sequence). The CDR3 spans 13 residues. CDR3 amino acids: CSSIEQNSYEQYF.

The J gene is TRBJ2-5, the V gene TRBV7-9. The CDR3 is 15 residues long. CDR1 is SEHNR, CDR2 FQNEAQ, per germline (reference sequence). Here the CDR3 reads CASSLGIKDQETQYF.

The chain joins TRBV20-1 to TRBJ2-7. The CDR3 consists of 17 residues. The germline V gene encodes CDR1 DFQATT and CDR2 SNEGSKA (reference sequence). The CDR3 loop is CSARDLHGSGAAYEQYF.

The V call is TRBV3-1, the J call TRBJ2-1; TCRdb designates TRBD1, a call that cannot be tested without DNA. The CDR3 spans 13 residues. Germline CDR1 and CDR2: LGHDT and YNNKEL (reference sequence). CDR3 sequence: CASSQKGYNEQFF.

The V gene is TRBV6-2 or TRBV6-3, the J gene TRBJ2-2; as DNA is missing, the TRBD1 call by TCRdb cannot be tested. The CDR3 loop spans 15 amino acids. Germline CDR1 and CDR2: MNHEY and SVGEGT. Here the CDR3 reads CASSYSTGLPGELFF.

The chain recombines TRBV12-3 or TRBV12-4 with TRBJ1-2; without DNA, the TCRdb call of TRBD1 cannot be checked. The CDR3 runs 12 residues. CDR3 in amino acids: CASSWPGNGYTF.

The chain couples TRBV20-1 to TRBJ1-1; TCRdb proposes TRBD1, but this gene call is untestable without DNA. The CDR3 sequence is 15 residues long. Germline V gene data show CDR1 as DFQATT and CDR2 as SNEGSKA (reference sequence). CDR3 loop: CSARAQDRLNTEAFF.

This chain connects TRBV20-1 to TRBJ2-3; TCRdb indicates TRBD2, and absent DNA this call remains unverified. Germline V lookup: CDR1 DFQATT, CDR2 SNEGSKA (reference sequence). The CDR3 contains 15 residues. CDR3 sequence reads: CSASGSRLSTDTQYF.

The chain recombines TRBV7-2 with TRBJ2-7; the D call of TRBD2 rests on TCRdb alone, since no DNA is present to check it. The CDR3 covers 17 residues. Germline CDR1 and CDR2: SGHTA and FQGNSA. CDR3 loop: CASSLVTSGRNPYEQYF.

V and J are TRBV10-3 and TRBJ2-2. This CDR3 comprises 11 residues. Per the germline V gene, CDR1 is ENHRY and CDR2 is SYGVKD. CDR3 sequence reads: CATSITGELFF.

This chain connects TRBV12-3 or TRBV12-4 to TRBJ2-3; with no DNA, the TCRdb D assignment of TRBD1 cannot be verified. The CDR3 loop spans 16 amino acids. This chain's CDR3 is CASNFFWGDGADTQYF.

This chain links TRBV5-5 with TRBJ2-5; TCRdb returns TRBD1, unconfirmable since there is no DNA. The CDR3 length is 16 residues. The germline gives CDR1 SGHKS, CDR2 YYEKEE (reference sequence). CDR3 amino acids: CASSRPGTGIQETQYF.

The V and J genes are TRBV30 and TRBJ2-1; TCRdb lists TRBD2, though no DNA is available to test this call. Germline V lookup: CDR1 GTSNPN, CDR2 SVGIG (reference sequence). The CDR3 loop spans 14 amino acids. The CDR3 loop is CAWSPELAVDEQFF.

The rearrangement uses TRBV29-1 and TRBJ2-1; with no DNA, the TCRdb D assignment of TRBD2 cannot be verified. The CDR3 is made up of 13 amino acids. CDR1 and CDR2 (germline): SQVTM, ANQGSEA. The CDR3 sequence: CSVKGEGYNEQFF.

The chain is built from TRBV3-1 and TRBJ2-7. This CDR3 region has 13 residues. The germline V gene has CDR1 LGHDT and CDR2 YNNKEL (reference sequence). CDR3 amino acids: CASSPRSYHEQYF.